The 6 T cell receptor beta chains below all came from one sample that was sequenced in a study. Cells sorted as Tregs were CD4+, CD25+ and CD127-/low. Via MiXCR, TCRdb re-called the 5' RACE reads, giving one row per CDR3 protein. Of tens of thousands of distinct CDR3 sequences listed, roughly 22% were seen once; the top ten hold about 3.9%. The sample consisted of Tregs sorted from a lymph node. These receptors came from a female donor with breast cancer.

This chain links TRBV12-3 or TRBV12-4 with TRBJ1-6; possibly TRBD1 for D (6 bases). V shed 8 bases and J shed 7 bases, with 15 bases lying between them. The CDR3 sequence is 14 residues long. In DNA, the CDR3 is TGTGCCAGCGGCGAGCAGGGGCACAATTCACCCCTCCACTTT. The encoded protein is CASGEQGHNSPLHF.

The chain couples TRBV13 to TRBJ1-4; 7 bases line up with TRBD1. Germline CDR1 PRHDT, CDR2 FYEKMQ (reference sequence). V was pared by 4 bases and J by 7 bases, with 6 bases of the junction left unmatched. This CDR3 comprises 14 residues. Here the CDR3 reads CASSSFAGGEKLFF. CDR3 nucleotides: TGTGCCAGCAGCTCCTTTGCAGGGGGTGAAAAACTGTTTTTT.

The J gene is TRBJ1-1, the V gene TRBV7-9, with TRBD1 matching over 7 bases. V trimming: 4 bases; J trimming: 0 bases; junction bases outside the gene matches: 5. Germline V CDR1 and CDR2: SEHNR, FQNEAQ (reference sequence). CDR3 length equals 15 residues. Here the CDR3 DNA reads TGTGCCAGCAGCTCCCCAGGACAGGTGAACACTGAAGCTTTCTTT. Translation gives CASSSPGQVNTEAFF.

This clonotype was seen a handful of times. V and J are TRBV4-2 and TRBJ2-1; no firm D call. V lost 0 bases, J lost 4 bases, and 10 bases lay in between. The length of the CDR3 is 15 residues. Germline V gene sequence: CDR1 LGHNA, CDR2 YNFKEQ. The CDR3 loop reads CASSQEGSIYNEQFF. CDR3 DNA: TGTGCCAGCAGCCAAGAAGGCAGCATATACAATGAGCAGTTCTTC.

This clonotype showed up many times. The chain combines TRBV4-1 with TRBJ1-4; D call uncertain. The CDR3 runs 15 residues. V lost 1 base and J 7 bases, leaving 13 bases between the germline ends. Germline assignment: CDR1 MGHRA and CDR2 YSYEKL. The CDR3 protein is CASSQVGPRIEKLFF. The CDR3 region has the DNA TGCGCCAGCAGCCAAGTGGGCCCGCGGATTGAAAAACTGTTTTTT.

This clonotype was seen ten or more times. This rearrangement joins TRBV11-3 to TRBJ2-2, with 7 bases aligning to TRBD1. Germline values: CDR1 SGHNT, CDR2 YENEEA. J lost 3 bases, V lost 5 bases, and 3 bases had no gene match. CDR3 size: 14 residues. This chain's CDR3 is CASSPRGYTGELFF. In DNA, the CDR3 is TGTGCCAGCAGCCCCAGGGGGTACACCGGGGAGCTGTTTTTT.